The present TCR beta chain was sequenced within a study of cytomegalovirus exposure and HLA in healthy donors. Germline CDR1 is SGHVS and CDR2 is FQNEAQ. V lost 3 bases to trimming and J lost 6 bases; unmatched junction nucleotides: 6. This CDR3 is built from 15 residues. Here immunoSEQ multiplex PCR was the method, and the copy in TCRdb shows in-frame clones only, minus some. This table holds about 240,000 clones, around nine tenths found once. A note on this clone: Antigen: not known.

Study-wide findings and caveats: As confirmed in vitro, three CMV-associated chains were specific for CMV antigens. Cytomegalovirus-associated TCR beta chains were listed, numbering some 170.

The donors were part of the validation cohort, which consisted of roughly 110 subjects and was separate from the first cohort of 666 subjects. Sequencing input: PBMCs. The chain has TRBV7-8 and TRBJ2-5; the match to TRBD1 covers 11 bases. This TCR derives from a young man in good health and CMV-seronegative. CDR3 nucleotides: TGTGCCAGCAGCTTGGGGACAGGGGGAGGGCAGACCCAGTACTTC. This translates into CASSLGTGGGQTQYF.